This T cell receptor (beta chain) stems from a study of Graves' ophthalmopathy and Graves' hyperthyroidism. Across the study: Peripheral blood was gathered at first diagnosis, ahead of any treatment whatsoever.

Amplification from RNA transcripts yielded the TCR beta CDR3 regions. A first-round RT-PCR used HTBI primers, followed by a second-round multiplex PCR. Using its own MiXCR run on the multiplex PCR reads, TCRdb lists one record per CDR3 protein. Of 500,000 to 800,000 distinct CDR3 sequences listed, 35% to 50% were seen once; the top ten hold about 3.3%. The CDR3 sequence is 13 residues long. In germline, CDR1 is MNHEY, CDR2 SVGAGI. Trimming removed 0 bases from V and 5 bases from J, with 8 bases in between. Excluded: other autoimmune disease, uncontrolled infection, pregnancy or lactation. PBMCs came from approximately 10 ml of fresh peripheral blood.

The rearrangement joins TRBV6-5 to TRBJ2-7; D gene ambiguous. Sequencing was performed on peripheral blood. This receptor was identified in an adult man with Graves' ophthalmopathy. This CDR3 reads CASSYSGLHEQYF. CDR3 bases: TGTGCCAGCAGTTACTCGGGCCTTCACGAGCAGTACTTC.